This entry features one T cell receptor beta chain sequence. The record originates from a study of cytomegalovirus exposure and HLA in healthy donors. Both 60 Vbeta primers and 13 Jbeta primers went into the PCR. The method was immunoSEQ multiplex PCR; TCRdb's version includes in-frame clones alone and lacks a portion of them. Here the sample spans more than 110,000 clones, around 73% being singletons. The sequence was obtained from a woman between 40 and 50 years old in good health and CMV-seronegative. Sequences were obtained from PBMCs.

The chain's CDR3 is CSVPGTSGSEQFF. The CDR3 DNA reads as TGCAGCGTTCCCGGGACTAGCGGGAGTGAGCAGTTCTTC. This chain joins TRBV29-1 and TRBJ2-1; TRBD2 matches 14 bases. V shed 5 bases, J shed 9 bases, and the junction held 3 bases outside the gene matches. Germline loops: CDR1 SQVTM, CDR2 ANQGSEA. The CDR3 consists of 13 residues.